This TCR beta chain was found in a study of T cell responses to AZD1222 COVID-19 vaccine (dated by TCRdb to the early 2020s). Context from the whole study: TCR sequencing covered fewer than 250 trial participants: 200 to 220 given two doses of AZD1222 and 26 given two doses of MenACWY control vaccine. Trial participants were enrolled by age into subgroups of 18-55, 56-69 and 70-plus years, and approximately 150, 30 and 60 TCR-sequenced participants, respectively, were included in these subgroups.

From its cysteine to its phenylalanine, the CDR3 spans 15 amino acids. Only CDR3 DNA remains: 45 bases, in frame from the first base. The germline V gene specifies SGHTA as CDR1 and FQGNSA as CDR2. For this chain, trimming is 1 base at the V end and 5 bases at the J end, and the number of junction bases without a gene match is 6. Comment on this clone: No antigen is known for it. Base qualities were left out, and no much larger clone turns up one base away.

In the paper's terms, the time point label means: about 28 days (+/-7) after the second vaccine dose. AZD1222 recipients given second doses at about 4 weeks or at about 12 weeks were pooled, since spike-specific TCR depth and breadth were not found to differ between the two schedules. Samples from vaccinated people were obtained from the UK trials COV001 and COV002, which included a single-blind randomized controlled phase 2/3 trial of AZD1222 (ChAdOx1 nCoV-19) in healthy adults. For TCRbeta chain sequencing, PBMC samples were collected from trial participants at day 0 and at day 28 after the second dose. Beyond this particular receptor, the publication reports: After two AZD1222 doses, both the breadth and the depth of spike-specific TCRs were significantly higher than at day 0 and than in MenACWY recipients. No day 14 peak-response samples were available, so repertoires were characterized only after the peak T cell response. Vaccine-associated CD4 TCRs spanned the whole spike protein, with dominant responses in regions 160-218 and 743-854. Nearly half of unique spike-specific TCRs reportedly recognized epitopes outside regions mutated in the B.1.351 and B.1.1.7 variants. The 56-69-year group was small, and its depth increase did not reach significance, likely because of low power. Only five or six AZD1222 recipients were SARS-CoV-2 seropositive at baseline, limiting conclusions about previously exposed vaccinees. Participants were mostly white British and included more females than males, and it was suggested by the authors that clonal diversity may have been underestimated.

The CDR3 regions of human TCRbeta chains were subjected to immunosequencing. Per the authors' processing: Repertoire TCRs were matched against a reference library of SARS-CoV-2-specific TCRs generated with the MIRA antigen-specificity platform. Breadth meant the fraction of unique TCRs that were SARS-CoV-2-associated, whereas depth meant the fraction of total T cells that were SARS-CoV-2-associated. Using the MIRA data, every spike-specific TCR was mapped to the spike region that the TCR reacted to and assigned to either a CD4 or a CD8 class. Log10-transformed breadth and depth values were compared by one-way ANOVA with Sidak's multiple comparisons tests. TCRdb mirrors the immuneACCESS table, restricted to in-frame sequences. Some clones are absent from its copies; in checked studies, under half trace to an unresolved V gene, and the reason for the others is unknown. V and J calls and clone size follow that table, whereas D and trimming were derived from the DNA. The sample records under 200,000 clones, 85% to 90% of which are singletons. The ten most abundant clones make up roughly 25% of the sample.

The sample was peripheral blood, taken 28 days after the second AZD1222 dose. The receptor was isolated from an adult who received the AZD1222 COVID-19 vaccine. This chain is built from TRBV7-2 and TRBJ2-3; 7 of the junction bases match TRBD2. The nucleotides read TGTGCCAGCAGCTTAGTAGGAGCGGGAATAGATACGCAGTATTTT. This is translated as CASSLVGAGIDTQYF.